This TCR beta chain was captured by sequencing in a study of technical replicates of blood from several donors. This CDR3 spans 16 amino acids. V was pared by 5 bases and J by 3 bases, with 18 bases between. Germline CDR1 reads SEHNR; CDR2 reads FQNEAQ (reference sequence). Sequenced by immunoSEQ multiplex PCR; TCRdb stores in-frame clones only, minus some. In the table there are about 89,000 clones, around 96% of which are singletons. This sequence was found in a human donor in good health. The chain couples TRBV7-9 to TRBJ2-3, with a possible D match to TRBD2 (6 bases). Sequenced material: T cells isolated from PBMCs. The CDR3: CASSQYSGSGTDTQYF. In nucleotides, the CDR3 is TGTGCCAGCAGCCAATACTCCGGGAGTGGGACAGATACGCAGTATTTT.